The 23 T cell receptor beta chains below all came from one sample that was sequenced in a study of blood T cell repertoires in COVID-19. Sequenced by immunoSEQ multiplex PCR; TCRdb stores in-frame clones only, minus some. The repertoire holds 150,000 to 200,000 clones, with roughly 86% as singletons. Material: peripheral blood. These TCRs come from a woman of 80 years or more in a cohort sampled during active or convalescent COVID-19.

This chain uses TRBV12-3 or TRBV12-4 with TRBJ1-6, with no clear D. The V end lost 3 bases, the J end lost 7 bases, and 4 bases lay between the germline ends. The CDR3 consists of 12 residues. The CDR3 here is CASSFSNSPLHF. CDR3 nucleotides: TGTGCCAGCAGTTTTTCGAATTCACCCCTCCACTTT.

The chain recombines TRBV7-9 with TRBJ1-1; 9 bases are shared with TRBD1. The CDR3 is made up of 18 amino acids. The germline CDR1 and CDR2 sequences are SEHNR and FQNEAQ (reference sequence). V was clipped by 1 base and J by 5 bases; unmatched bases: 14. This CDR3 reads CASSLVQGQGFRGTEAFF. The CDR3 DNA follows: TGTGCCAGCAGCTTAGTTCAGGGACAGGGCTTTAGGGGGACTGAAGCTTTCTTT.

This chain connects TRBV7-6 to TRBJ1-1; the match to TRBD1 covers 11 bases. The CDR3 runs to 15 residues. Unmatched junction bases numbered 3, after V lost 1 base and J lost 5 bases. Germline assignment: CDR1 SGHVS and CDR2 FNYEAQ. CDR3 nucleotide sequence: TGTGCCAGCAGCTTAGGGACAGGGGGCTTTACTGAAGCTTTCTTT. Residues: CASSLGTGGFTEAFF.

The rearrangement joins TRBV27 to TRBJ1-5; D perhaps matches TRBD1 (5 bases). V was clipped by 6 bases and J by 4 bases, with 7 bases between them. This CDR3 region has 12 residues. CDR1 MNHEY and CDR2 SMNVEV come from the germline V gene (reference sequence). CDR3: CASSGGNQPQHF. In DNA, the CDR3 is TGTGCCAGCAGCGGGGGAAATCAGCCCCAGCATTTT.

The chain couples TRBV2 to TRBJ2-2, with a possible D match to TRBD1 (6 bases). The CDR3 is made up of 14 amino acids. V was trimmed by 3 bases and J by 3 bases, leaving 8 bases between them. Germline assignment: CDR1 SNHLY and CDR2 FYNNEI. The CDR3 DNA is TGTGCCAGCAGTGACAGGGGAGACACCGGGGAGCTGTTTTTT. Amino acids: CASSDRGDTGELFF.

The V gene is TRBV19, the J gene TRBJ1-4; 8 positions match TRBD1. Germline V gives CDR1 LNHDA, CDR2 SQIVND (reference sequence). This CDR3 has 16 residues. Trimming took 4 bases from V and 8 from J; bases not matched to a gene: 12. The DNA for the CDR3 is TGTGCCAGTAGTACAGTCGACAGGGGACAAAGAGAAAAACTGTTTTTT. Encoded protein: CASSTVDRGQREKLFF. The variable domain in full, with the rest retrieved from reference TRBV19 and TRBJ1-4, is DGGITQSPKYLFRKEGQNVTLSCEQNLNHDAMYWYRQDPGQGLRLIYYSQIVNDFQKGDIAEGYSVSREKKESFPLTVTSAQKNPTAFYLCASSTVDRGQREKLFFGSGTQLSVL.

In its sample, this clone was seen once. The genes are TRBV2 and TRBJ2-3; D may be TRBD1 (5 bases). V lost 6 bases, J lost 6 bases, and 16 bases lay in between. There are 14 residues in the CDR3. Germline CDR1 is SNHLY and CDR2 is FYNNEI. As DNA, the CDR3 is TGTGCCAGCAGGACAGTTGGGGTCATTGATACGCAGTATTTT. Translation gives CASRTVGVIDTQYF.

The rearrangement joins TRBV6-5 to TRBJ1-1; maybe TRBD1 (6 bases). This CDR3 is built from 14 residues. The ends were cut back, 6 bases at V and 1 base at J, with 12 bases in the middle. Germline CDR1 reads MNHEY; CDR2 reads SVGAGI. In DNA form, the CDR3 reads TGTGCCAGCAGGGAGGGAGGGGGGAACACTGAAGCTTTCTTT. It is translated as CASREGGGNTEAFF.

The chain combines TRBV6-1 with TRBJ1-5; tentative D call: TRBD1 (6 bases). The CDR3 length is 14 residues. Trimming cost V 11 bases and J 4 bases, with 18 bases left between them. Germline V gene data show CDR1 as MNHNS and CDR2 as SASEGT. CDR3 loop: CAGRGGARNQPQHF. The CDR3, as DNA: TGTGCCGGACGTGGGGGGGCCCGGAATCAGCCCCAGCATTTT.

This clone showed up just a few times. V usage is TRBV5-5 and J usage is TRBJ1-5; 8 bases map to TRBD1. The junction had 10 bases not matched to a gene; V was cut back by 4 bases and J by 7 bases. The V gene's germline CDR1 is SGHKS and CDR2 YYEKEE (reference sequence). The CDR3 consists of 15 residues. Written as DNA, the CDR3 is TGTGCCAGCAGCCTCGGACAGGGAGGGTTCCAGCCCCAGCATTTT. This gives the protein CASSLGQGGFQPQHF.

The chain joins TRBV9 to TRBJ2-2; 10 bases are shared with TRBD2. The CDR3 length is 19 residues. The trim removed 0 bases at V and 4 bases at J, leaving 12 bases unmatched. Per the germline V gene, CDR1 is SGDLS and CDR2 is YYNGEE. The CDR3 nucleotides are TGTGCCAGCAGCGTAGCTCCGTCGGGACTAGCGCAATTCACCGGGGAGCTGTTTTTT. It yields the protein CASSVAPSGLAQFTGELFF.

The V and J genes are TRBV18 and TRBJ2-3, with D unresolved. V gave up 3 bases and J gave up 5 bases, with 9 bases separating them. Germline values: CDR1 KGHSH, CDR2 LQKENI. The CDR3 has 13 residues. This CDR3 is CASSPQVGDTQYF. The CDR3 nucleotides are TGTGCCAGCTCACCGCAGGTTGGAGATACGCAGTATTTT.

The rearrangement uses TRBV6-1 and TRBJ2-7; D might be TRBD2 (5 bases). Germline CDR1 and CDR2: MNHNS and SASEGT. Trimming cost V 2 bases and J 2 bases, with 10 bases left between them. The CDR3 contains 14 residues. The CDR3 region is CASSEYGVAYEQYV. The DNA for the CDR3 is TGTGCCAGCAGTGAATACGGGGTGGCCTACGAGCAGTACGTC.

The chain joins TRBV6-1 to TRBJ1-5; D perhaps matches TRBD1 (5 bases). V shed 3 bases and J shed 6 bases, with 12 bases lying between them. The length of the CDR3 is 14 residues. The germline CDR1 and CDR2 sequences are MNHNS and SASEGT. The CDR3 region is CASSENRGIQPQHF. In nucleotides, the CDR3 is TGTGCCAGCAGTGAGAATAGGGGTATTCAGCCCCAGCATTTT.

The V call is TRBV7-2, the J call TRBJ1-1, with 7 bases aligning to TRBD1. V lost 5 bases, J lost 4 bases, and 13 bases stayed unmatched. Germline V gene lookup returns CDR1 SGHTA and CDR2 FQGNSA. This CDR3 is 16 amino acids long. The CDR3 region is CASSPGQPNGVTEAFF. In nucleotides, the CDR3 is TGTGCCAGCAGCCCGGGACAGCCCAACGGGGTCACTGAAGCTTTCTTT.

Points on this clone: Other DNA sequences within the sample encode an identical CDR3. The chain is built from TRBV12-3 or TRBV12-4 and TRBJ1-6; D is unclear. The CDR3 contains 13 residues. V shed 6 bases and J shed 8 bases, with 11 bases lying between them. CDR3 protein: CASSLGRDSPLHF. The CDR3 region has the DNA TGTGCCAGCAGCCTAGGGAGGGATTCACCCCTCCACTTT.

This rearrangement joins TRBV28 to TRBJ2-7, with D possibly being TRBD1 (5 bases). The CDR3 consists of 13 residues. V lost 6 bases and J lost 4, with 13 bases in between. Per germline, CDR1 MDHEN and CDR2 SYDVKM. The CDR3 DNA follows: TGTGCCAGCAGGCCCAGGGTTTTGTACGAGCAGTACTTC. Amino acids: CASRPRVLYEQYF.

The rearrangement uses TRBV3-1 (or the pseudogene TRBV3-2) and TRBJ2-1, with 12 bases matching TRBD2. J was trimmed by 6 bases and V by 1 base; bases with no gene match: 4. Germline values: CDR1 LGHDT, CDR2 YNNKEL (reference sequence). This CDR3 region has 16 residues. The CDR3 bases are TGTGCCAGCAGCCAAGTCCCGGGACTAGCGGGCAATGAGCAGTTCTTC. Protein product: CASSQVPGLAGNEQFF.

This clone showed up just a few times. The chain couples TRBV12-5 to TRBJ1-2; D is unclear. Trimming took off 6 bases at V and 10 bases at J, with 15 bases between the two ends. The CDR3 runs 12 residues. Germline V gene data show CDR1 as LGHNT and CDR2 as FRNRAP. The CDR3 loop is CASGLDGFDYTF. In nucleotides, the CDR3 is TGTGCTAGTGGACTTGACGGGTTTGACTACACCTTC. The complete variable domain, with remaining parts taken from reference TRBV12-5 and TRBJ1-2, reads DARVTQTPRHKVTEMGQEVTMRCQPILGHNTVFWYRQTMMQGLELLAYFRNRAPLDDSGMPKDRFSAEMPDATLATLKIQPSEPRDSAVYFCASGLDGFDYTFGSGTRLTVV.

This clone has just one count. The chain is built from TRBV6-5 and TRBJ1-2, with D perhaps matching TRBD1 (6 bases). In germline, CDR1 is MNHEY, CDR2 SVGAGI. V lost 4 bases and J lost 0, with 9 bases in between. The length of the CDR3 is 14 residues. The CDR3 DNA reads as TGTGCCAGCAGTTCTTACAGGGCTAACTATGGCTACACCTTC. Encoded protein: CASSSYRANYGYTF.

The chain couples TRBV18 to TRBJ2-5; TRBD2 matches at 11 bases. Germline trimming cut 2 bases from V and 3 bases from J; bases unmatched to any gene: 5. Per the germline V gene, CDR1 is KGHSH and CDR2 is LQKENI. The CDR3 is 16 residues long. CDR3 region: CASSPGPGLAEETQYF. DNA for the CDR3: TGTGCCAGCTCACCAGGACCGGGACTAGCGGAAGAGACCCAGTACTTC.

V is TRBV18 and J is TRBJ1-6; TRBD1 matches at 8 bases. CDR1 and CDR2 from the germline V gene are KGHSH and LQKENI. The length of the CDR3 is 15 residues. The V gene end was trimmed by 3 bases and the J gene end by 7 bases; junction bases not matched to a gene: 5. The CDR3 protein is CASSPDRAGNSPLHF. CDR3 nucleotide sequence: TGTGCCAGCTCACCGGACAGGGCTGGGAATTCACCCCTCCACTTT.

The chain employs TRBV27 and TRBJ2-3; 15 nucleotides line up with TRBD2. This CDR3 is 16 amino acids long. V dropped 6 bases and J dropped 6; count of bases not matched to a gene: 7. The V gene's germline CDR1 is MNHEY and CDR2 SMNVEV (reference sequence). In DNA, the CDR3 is TGTGCCAGCAGAAAAGGACTAGCGGGGGGGGAGGATACGCAGTATTTT. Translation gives CASRKGLAGGEDTQYF.